This T cell receptor (beta chain) derives from a study of T cells in Graves' hyperthyroidism and ophthalmopathy. This CDR3 has 11 amino acids. V lost 6 bases and J lost 2, with 8 bases in between. Germline loops: CDR1 SQVTM, CDR2 ANQGSEA. Subjects aged 18 to 65 presented with newly diagnosed hyperthyroidism of less than 2 months' duration. It was RNA transcripts that yielded the amplified TCR beta CDR3 regions. With the HTBI primer set, the TCR CDR3 went through a first round of RT-PCR. TCRdb independently ran MiXCR on the multiplex PCR reads; one entry per CDR3 protein. This sample has about 350,000 distinct CDR3 sequences, with about 15% found just once. Study-wide points: Most clonotypes expanded in thyroid above 0.001 were likewise present in blood. The model predicted ophthalmopathy a median around six months before onset.

This clonotype was recorded at least ten times. Its antigen is still unknown. This chain connects TRBV29-1 to TRBJ2-7; the D gene is possibly TRBD1 (6 bases). The sample was blood. This clonotype originated in a woman in her thirties with Graves' hyperthyroidism. In DNA form, the CDR3 reads TGCAGCGTGGGACATACCTACGAGCAGTACTTC. Translated: CSVGHTYEQYF.